A single sample is the source of the 19 T cell receptor beta chains below, sequenced in a study of Tregs in tolerant kidney transplant recipients. Generated by immunoSEQ multiplex PCR, the TCRdb table keeps only in-frame clones and is missing some. The sample contains tens of thousands of clones, 85% to 95% of which appear only once. Sequenced input: CD8+ T cells from blood. All receptors come from a human donor in good health.

The V gene is TRBV21-1, the J gene TRBJ1-5. TRBV21-1 is tagged as a pseudogene. This CDR3 has 19 residues. The CDR3 sequence: CASSKGGEPDRNFNQPQHF. The CDR3 coding sequence is TGTGCCAGCAGCAAAGGGGGGGAGCCCGACAGGAATTTCAATCAGCCCCAGCATTTT.

CDR3 loop: CASSLAPDGTYEQYF. As DNA, the CDR3 is TGTGCCAGCAGCTTGGCCCCGGACGGGACCTACGAGCAGTACTTC. This chain uses TRBV5-5 with TRBJ2-7, with D perhaps TRBD2 (5 bases). The CDR3 sequence is 15 residues long. CDR1 and CDR2 from the germline V gene are SGHKS and YYEKEE (reference sequence). V was shortened by 0 bases and J by 2 bases, with 12 bases between the two germline ends. The full variable domain, its missing parts supplied by reference TRBV5-5 and TRBJ2-7, is DAGVTQSPTHLIKTRGQQVTLRCSPISGHKSVSWYQQVLGQGPQFIFQYYEKEERGRGNFPDRFSARQFPNYSSELNVNALLLGDSALYLCASSLAPDGTYEQYFGPGTRLTVT.

The chain combines TRBV7-6 with TRBJ1-3; TRBD1 agrees at 7 bases. Per the germline V gene, CDR1 is SGHVS and CDR2 is FNYEAQ. The junction had 4 bases not matched to a gene; V was cut back by 0 bases and J by 2 bases. This CDR3 has 16 amino acids. As DNA, the CDR3 is TGTGCCAGCAGCTTAGCGCGGGACAGAGCTGGAAACACCATATATTTT. Amino acids: CASSLARDRAGNTIYF.

This chain joins TRBV27 and TRBJ1-1; D ambiguous. Trimming cost V 0 bases and J 3 bases, with 5 bases left between them. This CDR3 comprises 13 residues. Germline V gives CDR1 MNHEY, CDR2 SMNVEV (reference sequence). The chain's CDR3 is CASSLSRDTEAFF. DNA for the CDR3: TGTGCCAGCAGTTTATCGAGGGACACTGAAGCTTTCTTT.

This rearrangement joins TRBV7-6 to TRBJ2-7, with 10 positions matching TRBD1. Germline-derived CDR1 and CDR2 are SGHVS and FNYEAQ. The CDR3 covers 15 residues. Losses at the gene ends were 4 bases for V and 3 bases for J; bases not matched to a gene: 6. This CDR3 reads CASSSDRGPVYEQYF. CDR3 nucleotide sequence: TGTGCCAGCAGCTCCGACAGGGGGCCAGTCTACGAGCAGTACTTC.

The chain couples TRBV15 to TRBJ1-4, with 7 bases identical to TRBD1. The V gene end was trimmed by 5 bases and the J gene end by 4 bases; junction bases not matched to a gene: 7. The germline gives CDR1 LNHNV, CDR2 YYDKDF (reference sequence). This CDR3 is built from 15 residues. The CDR3 nucleotides are TGTGCCACCAGCCTCGGGACAGCCCTTAATGAAAAACTGTTTTTT. Its protein product is CATSLGTALNEKLFF.

The genes are TRBV5-4 and TRBJ2-7, with D possibly called TRBD1 or TRBD2 (5 bases each). The V and J ends lost 4 bases and 3 bases respectively, with 14 bases between them. This CDR3 spans 14 amino acids. The germline V gene encodes CDR1 SGHNT and CDR2 YYREEE (reference sequence). The CDR3 sequence is CASSLGVGDYEQYF. Written as DNA, the CDR3 is TGTGCCAGCAGCCTGGGAGTAGGGGACTACGAGCAGTACTTC.

This chain joins TRBV7-7 and TRBJ2-5; D may correspond to TRBD1 or TRBD2 (5 bases each). V gave up 1 base and J gave up 5 bases, with 14 bases separating them. There are 15 residues in the CDR3. Germline assignment: CDR1 SSHAT and CDR2 FNYEAQ (reference sequence). Written as DNA, the CDR3 is TGTGCCAGCAGCTTAGTGGGGACCCATGGGGAGACCCAGTACTTC. Its protein product is CASSLVGTHGETQYF.

The chain uses TRBV7-9 and TRBJ1-1, with no clear D. Germline V CDR1 and CDR2: SEHNR, FQNEAQ (reference sequence). Trimming took off 3 bases at V and 1 base at J, with 18 bases between the two ends. There are 17 residues in the CDR3. The CDR3 protein is CASSFGSEGIRNTEAFF. The CDR3 region has the DNA TGTGCCAGCAGCTTTGGGTCCGAAGGGATCCGGAACACTGAAGCTTTCTTT.

This clone came up once. This chain joins TRBV11-1 and TRBJ2-7, with D perhaps being TRBD1 or TRBD2 (5 bases each). Trimming took off 9 bases at V and 6 bases at J, with 18 bases between the two ends. CDR3 length: 13 amino acids. Per the germline V gene, CDR1 is SGHAT and CDR2 is FQDESV (reference sequence). The CDR3 region has the DNA TGTGCCAGTGGACCCGGGGCCCTAGGCGAGCAGTACTTC. It specifies CASGPGALGEQYF.

The chain uses TRBV4-1 and TRBJ2-1, with 14 positions matching TRBD2. The V segment lost 0 bases and the J segment 8 bases; nucleotides outside the gene matches: 15. The germline CDR1 and CDR2 sequences are MGHRA and YSYEKL. This CDR3 has 20 residues. The CDR3 reads CASSQDRLGLAGVRSHEQFF. The DNA for the CDR3 is TGCGCCAGCAGCCAAGATAGGTTGGGACTAGCGGGAGTCAGGTCCCATGAGCAGTTCTTC.

The sample holds many counts of this clone. This chain's CDR3 is CASSEDRVHAKNIQYF. The CDR3, as DNA: TGTGCCAGCAGTGAAGACAGGGTACACGCCAAAAACATTCAGTACTTC. This chain connects TRBV2 to TRBJ2-4; maybe TRBD1 (6 bases). Germline CDR1 is SNHLY and CDR2 is FYNNEI. The CDR3 length is 16 residues. Trimming shortened V by 1 base and J by 1 base, and 11 bases separated the two germline ends. Combining the CDR3 with reference TRBV2 and TRBJ2-4 gives the whole variable domain EPEVTQTPSHQVTQMGQEVILRCVPISNHLYFYWYRQILGQKVEFLVSFYNNEISEKSEIFDDQFSVERPDGSNFTLKIRSTKLEDSAMYFCASSEDRVHAKNIQYFGAGTRLSVL.

The V and J genes are TRBV9 and TRBJ2-1; 14 nucleotides line up with TRBD2. Trimming removed 6 bases from V and 7 bases from J; junction bases left unmatched: 3. The CDR3 loop spans 14 amino acids. Germline V lookup: CDR1 SGDLS, CDR2 YYNGEE. The CDR3 DNA sequence: TGTGCCAGCACCCGACTAGCGGGGGGGAATGAGCAGTTCTTC. Translation: CASTRLAGGNEQFF.

The genes are TRBV27 and TRBJ1-2; no reliable D call. From germline, CDR1 is MNHEY and CDR2 SMNVEV (reference sequence). V gave up 6 bases and J gave up 1 base, with 12 bases separating them. The CDR3 is made up of 14 amino acids. The CDR3 coding sequence is TGTGCCAGCAGCCCGGAGGGCCTTAACTATGGCTACACCTTC. It yields the protein CASSPEGLNYGYTF.

This clone was detected once. The chain joins TRBV7-6 to TRBJ2-3; no reliable D call. Germline V gives CDR1 SGHVS, CDR2 FNYEAQ. V shed 2 bases and J shed 2 bases, with 20 bases lying between them. The CDR3 is 18 amino acids. The CDR3 is CASSLSWAGIQYTDTQYF. The CDR3 DNA is TGTGCCAGCAGCTTATCCTGGGCAGGCATCCAGTACACAGATACGCAGTATTTT. The entire variable domain, with the rest obtained from reference TRBV7-6 and TRBJ2-3, is as follows: GAGVSQSPRYKVTKRGQDVALRCDPISGHVSLYWYRQALGQGPEFLTYFNYEAQQDKSGLPNDRFSAERPEGSISTLTIQRTEQRDSAMYRCASSLSWAGIQYTDTQYFGPGTRLTVL.

The V and J genes are TRBV7-6 and TRBJ2-1, with D perhaps matching TRBD2 (5 bases). The ends were cut back, 0 bases at V and 6 bases at J, with 6 bases in the middle. The germline gives CDR1 SGHVS, CDR2 FNYEAQ. This CDR3 region has 13 residues. The DNA of the CDR3 is TGTGCCAGCAGCTTAGCGGGAGTCAATGAGCAGTTCTTC. Protein: CASSLAGVNEQFF.

The chain couples TRBV30 to TRBJ2-7, with D possibly matching TRBD2 (6 bases). Germline-derived CDR1 and CDR2 are GTSNPN and SVGIG (reference sequence). This CDR3 is built from 16 residues. Trimming removed 2 bases at V and 2 bases at J, with 19 bases between. The CDR3, as DNA: TGTGCCTGGAGTCATACCGGGAGTTATAACCCCTACGAGCAGTACTTC. Protein: CAWSHTGSYNPYEQYF.

V usage is TRBV11-2 and J usage is TRBJ2-7, with D hard to call. The CDR3 covers 15 residues. Trimming cost V 0 bases and J 2 bases, with 11 bases left between them. Germline CDR1 SGHAT, CDR2 FQNNGV. CDR3 loop: CASSLEVSLAYEQYF. DNA of the CDR3: TGTGCCAGCAGCTTAGAAGTCAGTCTGGCCTACGAGCAGTACTTC.

The gene calls are TRBV7-9 and TRBJ1-1; D not resolved. Trimming left V 5 bases short and J 4 bases short, with 11 bases between. The CDR3 extends over 13 amino acids. CDR1 is SEHNR, CDR2 FQNEAQ, per germline (reference sequence). The CDR3 DNA is TGTGCCAGCAGCGTCGACCCGAGCACTGAAGCTTTCTTT. Amino acid sequence: CASSVDPSTEAFF.